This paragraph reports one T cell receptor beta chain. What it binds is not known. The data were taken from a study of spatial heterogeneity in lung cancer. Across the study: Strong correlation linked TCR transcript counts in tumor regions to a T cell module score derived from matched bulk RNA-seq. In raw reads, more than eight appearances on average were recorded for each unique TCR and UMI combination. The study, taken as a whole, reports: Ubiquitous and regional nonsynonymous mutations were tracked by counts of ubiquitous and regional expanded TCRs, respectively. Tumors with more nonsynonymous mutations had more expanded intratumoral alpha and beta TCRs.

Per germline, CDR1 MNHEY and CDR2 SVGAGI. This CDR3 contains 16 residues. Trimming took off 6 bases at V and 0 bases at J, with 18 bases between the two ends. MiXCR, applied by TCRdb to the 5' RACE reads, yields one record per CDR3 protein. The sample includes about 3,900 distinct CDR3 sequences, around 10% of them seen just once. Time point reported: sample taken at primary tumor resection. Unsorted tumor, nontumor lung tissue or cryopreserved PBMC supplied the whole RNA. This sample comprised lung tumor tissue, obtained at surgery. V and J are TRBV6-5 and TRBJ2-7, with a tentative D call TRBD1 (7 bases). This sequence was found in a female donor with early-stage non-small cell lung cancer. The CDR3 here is CASSRIRGRDSYEQYF. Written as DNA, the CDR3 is TGTGCCAGCAGCCGCATAAGGGGGCGGGACTCCTACGAGCAGTACTTC.